The rows below give T cell receptor beta chains drawn from one sample of a study of early T cells in non-severe SARS-CoV-2 infection. Using its own MiXCR run on the 5' RACE reads, TCRdb lists one record per CDR3 protein. The sample holds some 82,000 distinct CDR3 sequences; around an eighth are singletons and the top ten take roughly 2.6%. The sequenced sample consisted of whole blood. Receptors originate from an adult who was a healthcare worker with PCR-confirmed SARS-CoV-2 infection or an uninfected control (not recorded which). Both conserved end residues are part of each CDR3. The size of a clone is reported for some rows only, either as once, few or many, or as a class for expanded clones.

>few|TRBV5-1|TRBJ1-4
CASRAGGEKLFF
>few|TRBV3-1|TRBJ2-3
CASSQQRGPSTDTQYF
>many|TRBV3-1|TRBJ2-5
CASSQDWVLWF
>-|TRBV5-5|TRBJ1-5
CASSLGVTGVNQPQHF
>few|TRBV29-1|TRBJ2-7
CSVGPTVGNEQYF
>many|TRBV20-1|TRBJ1-4
CSAPGPNEKLFF
>-|TRBV25-1|TRBJ2-7
CASSEVGSSYEQYF
>-|TRBV6-5|TRBJ2-7
CASSYRERGHEQYF
>many|TRBV29-1|TRBJ1-1
CSEGTGNTEAFF
>many|TRBV5-1|TRBJ1-2
CASSLATGGYTF
>-|TRBV7-2|TRBJ2-7
CASSLPGPYEQYF
>many|TRBV5-1|TRBJ1-1
CASSLKPGGTEAFF
>-|TRBV5-4|TRBJ2-7
CASSFPTGNWYF
>many|TRBV7-9|TRBJ2-7
CASGDGSYEQYF
>few|TRBV12-3/TRBV12-4|TRBJ2-3
CASSRSRDTQYF
>few|TRBV6-1|TRBJ1-5
CASSEAVGGQPQHF
>many|TRBV7-6|TRBJ1-2
CASSGTGNDGYTF
>-|TRBV11-2|TRBJ2-7
CASSLRPYEQYF
>few|TRBV12-3/TRBV12-4|TRBJ1-5
CASSQGASNQPQHF
>-|TRBV3-1|TRBJ2-2
CASSQAPGGAGTGELFF
>-|TRBV30|TRBJ2-5
CAWSPRTPHQETQYF
>many|TRBV12-3/TRBV12-4|TRBJ1-5
CASSGGGSFWDNQPQHF
>-|TRBV15|TRBJ2-1
CATSRDQGPYNEQFF
>-|TRBV5-6|TRBJ2-2
CASIPRRTLDTGELFF
>few|TRBV12-3/TRBV12-4|TRBJ2-1
CASSFIAGSEQFF
>few|TRBV30|TRBJ1-4
CAWSVQKGRVEKLFF
>many|TRBV28|TRBJ2-6
CASSPDRGGGANVLTF
>many|TRBV10-2|TRBJ2-1
CASSEGNEQFF
>-|TRBV12-3/TRBV12-4|TRBJ1-5
CASSLRETSNQPQHF
>-|TRBV14|TRBJ1-2
CASSPQSLRPLYGYTF
>-|TRBV13|TRBJ2-3
CASSLSGIEGGTDTQYF
>many|TRBV12-3/TRBV12-4|TRBJ2-3
CASSPKTGGITDTQYF
>many|TRBV18|TRBJ1-5
CASSPGQGWQPQHF
>few|TRBV2|TRBJ2-5
CASSALAGVQETQYF
>few|TRBV5-4|TRBJ2-2
CASSSPLLAGGPGELFF
>many|TRBV27|TRBJ1-2
CASSLFAGPGLDGYTF
>many|TRBV7-6|TRBJ2-3
CASSPGGDTQYF
>few|TRBV10-3|TRBJ2-7
CAISEASGGYEQYF
>few|TRBV9|TRBJ2-7
CASSIGLAGRDEQYF
>-|TRBV10-2|TRBJ1-3
CASSELGTYSGNTIYF
>many|TRBV6-5|TRBJ2-5
CASSYGGLAGLRREETQYF
>few|TRBV28|TRBJ2-2
CASSPSIGGGNGELFF
>few|TRBV12-3/TRBV12-4|TRBJ2-7
CASRWTSGVSYEQYF
>few|TRBV6-1|TRBJ2-1
CASSEAAPQVRNEQFF
>-|TRBV20-1|TRBJ1-1
CSVLWGAKTEAFF
>-|TRBV7-9|TRBJ2-1
CASSLPSGEVKKSSYNEQFF
>few|TRBV5-4|TRBJ2-7
CASSLPKAPYEQYF
>few|TRBV7-2|TRBJ1-5
CASSLEGGGKPQHF
>many|TRBV28|TRBJ1-2
CASSLIEPTGPSGGYTF
>many|TRBV4-1|TRBJ2-7
CASSQDLDRTYEQYF
>few|TRBV6-1|TRBJ2-5
CASSEGAGSQYF
>few|TRBV11-1|TRBJ2-5
CASSFGFAPEETQYF